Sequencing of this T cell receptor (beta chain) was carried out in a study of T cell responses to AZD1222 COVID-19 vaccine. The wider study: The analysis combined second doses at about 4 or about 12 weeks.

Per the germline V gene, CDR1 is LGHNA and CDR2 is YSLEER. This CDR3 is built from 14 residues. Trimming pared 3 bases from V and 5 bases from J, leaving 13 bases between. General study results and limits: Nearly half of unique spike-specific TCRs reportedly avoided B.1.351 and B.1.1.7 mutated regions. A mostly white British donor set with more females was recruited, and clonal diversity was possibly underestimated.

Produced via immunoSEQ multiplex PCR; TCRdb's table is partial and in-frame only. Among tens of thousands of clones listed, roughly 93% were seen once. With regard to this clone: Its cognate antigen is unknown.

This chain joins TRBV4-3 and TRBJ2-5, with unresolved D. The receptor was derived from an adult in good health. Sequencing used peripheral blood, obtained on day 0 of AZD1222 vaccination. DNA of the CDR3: TGCGCCAGCAGCCAGAACGGCGCCGGGGAGACCCAGTACTTC. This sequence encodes CASSQNGAGETQYF.